These T cell receptor beta chains were read from a single sample in a study of T-cell reconstitution after alpha-beta-depleted transplantation in children. TCRdb itself ran the PCR reads through MiXCR, one entry per CDR3 protein. The sample includes around 530,000 distinct CDR3 sequences, about 30% of them seen just once. The specimen comprised PBMCs from the stem cell graft donor, sampled from the stem cell graft. All receptors derive from a human donor who donated a stem cell graft to a child with aplastic anemia. The CDR3 runs from the conserved cysteine through the conserved F or W. A D gene is named only where the DNA matches it firmly. Clone sizes are given selectively: once, few, many, or a class where the clone is expanded.

TRBD1 TRBJ2-3 few TRBV25-1 14 CATGTATSTDTQYF TGTGCCACCGGGACAGCTACTAGCACAGATACGCAGTATTTT
. TRBJ1-1 few TRBV20-1 14 CSAQKGGMNTEAFF TGCAGTGCTCAAAAGGGGGGCATGAACACTGAAGCTTTCTTT
. TRBJ1-2 once TRBV7-2 14 CASSSLQVNYGYTF TGTGCCAGCAGCTCATTACAGGTTAACTATGGCTACACCTTC
. TRBJ2-7 . TRBV7-9 12 CASSQIGYEQYF TGTGCCAGCAGCCAGATTGGGTACGAGCAGTACTTC
TRBD2 TRBJ2-2 . TRBV15 13 CATSREGGVELFF TGTGCCACCAGCAGAGAGGGGGGGGTGGAGCTGTTTTTT
. TRBJ2-6 . TRBV12-3/TRBV12-4 15 CASSLTARGANVLTF TGTGCCAGCAGTTTGACAGCACGCGGGGCCAACGTCCTGACTTTC
TRBD1 TRBJ1-1 . TRBV29-1 12 CREKRGLAEAFF TGCAGAGAAAAAAGGGGGCTCGCTGAAGCTTTCTTT
. TRBJ1-2 . TRBV4-1 15 CASSQDMVQLYGYTF TGCGCCAGCAGCCAAGATATGGTCCAGTTATATGGCTACACCTTC
TRBD2 TRBJ2-5 . TRBV6-1 16 CASSTGTSGRGETQYF TGTGCCAGCAGTACCGGGACTAGCGGGAGAGGCGAGACCCAGTACTTC
. TRBJ2-1 few TRBV11-3 13 CASTILATDEQFF TGTGCCAGCACCATACTAGCAACCGATGAGCAGTTCTTC
. TRBJ2-7 . TRBV27 15 CASSFFYRDSYEQYF TGTGCCAGCAGTTTTTTCTACAGGGACTCCTACGAGCAGTACTTC
TRBD1 TRBJ2-1 . TRBV6-4 13 CASSVIQGIEQFF TGTGCCAGCAGTGTAATACAGGGGATCGAGCAGTTCTTC
. TRBJ2-5 . TRBV13 11 CASRYGETQYF TGTGCCAGCAGATATGGAGAGACCCAGTACTTC
. TRBJ1-4 few TRBV20-1 11 CSGGHNEKLFF TGCTCTGGGGGGCATAATGAAAAACTGTTTTTT
. TRBJ1-5 . TRBV19 13 CASGYSSNQPQHF TGTGCCAGTGGCTACAGTAGCAATCAGCCCCAGCATTTT
TRBD2 TRBJ2-1 once TRBV18 16 CASSPSLAGVPNEQFF TGTGCCAGCTCACCATCACTAGCGGGAGTCCCTAATGAGCAGTTCTTC
. TRBJ2-3 few TRBV7-2 15 CASSLGFLTTDTQYF TGTGCCAGCAGCTTGGGATTCCTAACTACAGATACGCAGTATTTT
TRBD2 TRBJ2-3 . TRBV7-8 17 CASSRSPLAGGTDTQYF TGTGCCAGCAGCCGTTCTCCTCTGGCGGGAGGCACAGATACGCAGTATTTT
. TRBJ2-2 . TRBV4-3 19 CASSQVALFFRRANGELFF TGCGCCAGCAGCCAAGTGGCTCTATTTTTCCGAAGGGCTAACGGGGAGCTGTTTTTT
TRBD2 TRBJ2-1 . TRBV7-2 16 CASSPRRGTSEPRPFF TGTGCCAGCAGCCCACGGCGCGGGACTAGCGAACCCCGCCCGTTCTTC